Described below is a single T cell receptor (delta chain) sequence and its context. Its target antigen remains unknown. Base qualities are not recorded, but no much larger clone differs from it by a single base. The same treatment, using spiramycin and/or pyrimethamine plus sulfadiazine plus folinic acid, was given to mothers of both infected and uninfected infants. Every infant, whether infected or uninfected, was delivered at term, after more than 37 weeks of gestation. About 1 mL of blood was processed into PBMCs by Lymphoprep gradient centrifugation, after which the PBMCs were cryopreserved in liquid nitrogen and shipped to Belgium. After thawing, the PBMCs were labeled with Zombie NIR viability dye and stained with antibodies against CD3, TCR gammadelta, Vgamma9 and Vdelta2. A FACSAria III was used to sort CD3+ TCRgammadelta+ T cells, reaching a mean purity of approximately 98%. For each sample, RNA was extracted from about 10,000 sorted gammadelta T cells with the RNeasy Micro Kit. The study infants had mothers who were enrolled with primary T. gondii infection during pregnancy. Infant peripheral blood was collected at an outpatient microbiology and virology center in Pavia, Italy.

The sample is drawn from a study of Vγ9Vδ2 T cells in congenital toxoplasmosis (dated by TCRdb to 2020 to 2023). Broadly, across the study: The diagnosis of congenital toxoplasmosis relied on IgG, IgM and IgA serology, Western blot and an in-house interferon-gamma release assay. At 2 months, TCR sequencing included 5 infected and around ten uninfected infants, while at 1 year the sequenced group was 3 infected and 4 uninfected infants. Sequencing of the repertoires was done on samples from infants at two time points: 2 months after birth and 1 year of age. Gamma and delta chain CDR3 repertoires of sorted blood gammadelta T cells were compared between congenitally T. gondii-infected and uninfected infants.

General findings and caveats noted by the study authors: Two months was the earliest age with enough suitable sample material for TCR repertoire analysis, so newborn repertoires were not sequenced. Both infected and uninfected infants showed a high prevalence of a public TRGV9 clonotype. Compared with uninfected infants, infected infants at 2 months appeared to have fewer N additions in their TRGV9 and TRDV2 CDR3s, and this was especially true for TRDV2-TRDJ1 sequences. Among roughly 2-month-old infants, germline-encoded fetal-type TRDV2 CDR3 sequences seemed to show up more often in infected than in uninfected infants, which suggests an in utero expansion footprint. The repertoire differences between infected and uninfected infants were less clear at 1 year of age than at 2 months.

cDNA was made by template-switch reverse transcription with TRGC- and TRDC-specific primers in one tube, using SuperScript II. The TRGC primer was designed to bind both the TRGC1 and TRGC2 constant genes. The KAPA Real-Time Library Amplification Kit was used for TRG and TRD amplification, and AMPure XP bead purification was performed between steps. Index PCR with the Nextera XT Index Kit was used to add Illumina sequencing adapters. TRG and TRD amplicons were sequenced on an Illumina MiSeq with the V2 300 kit, giving 150 bp paired-end reads. The authors' analysis ran thus. Before any further analysis, FastQC version 0.11.8 was used to check read quality. Reads were aligned to GenBank TRG or TRD reference genes, and CDR3 sequences were built with MiXCR version 3.0.3. MiXCR defaults were kept, except that TRDD gene segments were assembled using 3 rather than 5 consecutive nucleotides. VDJtools version 1.2.1 calculated N additions, CDR3 length, J segment length and clonotype sharing between samples. CDR3 sequences that were out of frame or contained stop codons were removed from the analysis. Infant repertoires were assessed for overlap with previously published fetal, cord blood and adult blood Vgamma9Vdelta2 repertoires. The public reads were reprocessed by TCRdb using CATT, and rows of matching DNA were later combined. For this entry, the V and J calls and clone size follow TCRdb and not the study's own pipeline. The sample table records roughly 320 delta-chain clones; approximately 13% of these occur just once. Of the sample, about 30% falls within the top ten clones.

CDR3 length: 21 amino acids, cysteine to phenylalanine. CDR3 DNA is the only sequence kept; it has 63 bases, read in frame from the first base. The germline V end is reduced by 0 bases and the J end by 0 bases; junction bases left unmatched: 11. For CDR1 and CDR2, the germline V gene lists GEAIGNYY and EKD. This clonotype originated in a child younger than 10 born to a mother with Toxoplasma gondii infection during pregnancy, either congenitally infected or uninfected (not recorded which). This chain joins TRDV2 to TRDJ3; 9 central nucleotides agree with TRDD3. The sequencing sample was made of gamma-delta T cells from blood. The CDR3 sequence is CACDTGYWGSGNSWDTRQMFF. The DNA sequence reads TGTGCCTGTGACACCGGATACTGGGGGAGTGGGAACTCCTGGGACACCCGACAGATGTTTTTC.